This T cell receptor beta chain was sequenced during a study of blood T cell repertoires in COVID-19 (dated by TCRdb to 2018 to 2020). With regard to the full study: Samples from collaborators originated in the United States, Italy and Spain and spanned both the acute and convalescent phases of COVID-19. The material from the prospective study consisted of cDNA or gDNA derived from T cells, B-cell-depleted T cells, or PBMCs. Subjects who had been exposed to COVID-19, were actively infected with it, or had recovered from it provided the deeply sampled blood TCRbeta repertoires that made up the dataset. A freely available public database, intended as a resource for researchers studying the immune response to SARS-CoV-2, is where the repertoires were released. The samples were drawn from the first 160 participants of the ongoing ImmuneRACE study and from roughly 1,300 subjects provided by 6 global collaborators. The sample metadata nearly always contained a de-identified subject ID, COVID-19 status, age in years and sex. HLA class I and class II types, where available, came from metadata supplied by the sample provider rather than from assay-based typing. What the authors observed across the whole study: The amount of clinical and demographic metadata varied by source and participant and was provided uncurated.

The immunoSEQ Assay, a bias-controlled multiplex PCR, was used to amplify TCRbeta CDR3 regions from genomic DNA. Processing in the source paper ran as follows. The number of nucleated cells in each sample was estimated from the amplification of reference gene primers within the assay. Sequence reads were collapsed and filtered to measure the absolute abundance of every unique TCRbeta CDR3 rearrangement. Productive Simpson clonality was computed per sample as the square root of Simpson's diversity index over productive rearrangements. The table comes from immuneACCESS by way of TCRdb, which keeps in-frame sequences with V and J called. Part of the clones is missing from these tables; in studies checked, under half for an unresolved V gene and the rest for unknown reasons. The DNA was the basis for D and trimming; V, J and clone size are from that table. For this sample the table gives some 120,000 clones, of which around 70% were detected only once. Of the sample, more than 5% is held by the ten largest clones.

Remarks on this clone: What antigen it recognizes has not been identified. No much larger clonotype is one base removed from it; base qualities were not supplied.

Unmatched junction bases come to 7, with V trimmed by 4 bases and J by 9 bases. From the cysteine through the phenylalanine, the CDR3 covers 15 amino acids. Only the CDR3 region is kept as DNA, spanning 45 bases read in frame from base 1. As encoded in the germline V gene, CDR1 is LGHNA while CDR2 is YNFKEQ. Each collaborating institution followed its own protocols to collect whole blood in K2EDTA tubes. For TCRbeta analysis, collaborator samples were shipped as frozen whole blood, as isolated PBMCs, or as DNA extracted from either sample type. What was sequenced was peripheral blood. The sequence joins TRBV4-2 to TRBJ2-1; TRBD2 aligns with 12 central bases. The receptor's source is a man aged 55-75 years with acute or convalescent COVID-19. The CDR3 reads as follows: CASSPWTSGTGEQFF. The nucleotide sequence reads TGTGCCAGCAGCCCTTGGACTAGCGGGACAGGTGAGCAGTTCTTC.